This TCR beta chain is from a study of Graves' ophthalmopathy and Graves' hyperthyroidism. Study-level background: Ahead of any treatment, peripheral blood was obtained at the initial diagnosis.

Ophthalmopathy in the donors was of moderate-to-severe activity, with CAS ≥3, NOSPECS ≥4 and duration under 3 months. Germline V lookup: CDR1 SGHRS, CDR2 YFSETQ. This CDR3 contains 15 residues. From RNA, the CDR3 regions of TCR beta chains were amplified and sequenced. First-round RT-PCR with HTBI primers preceded a second-round multiplex PCR. TCRdb ran MiXCR on the multiplex PCR reads and lists one entry per CDR3 protein. This sample has hundreds of thousands of distinct CDR3 sequences, with roughly 39% found just once. Turning to this clonotype: Antigen: not known. At one end, the junction sequence differs from germline, possibly due to a read error.

Findings of the study overall: Most expanded thyroid clonotypes above 0.001 frequency also appeared in blood.

The receptor comes from an adult man with Graves' ophthalmopathy. Sequenced: peripheral blood. The rearrangement links TRBV5-1 to TRBJ2-5; 8 bases agree with TRBD2. This CDR3 reads CASSLGGTRKETQYF. The DNA of the CDR3 is TGTGCCAGCAGCTTGGGAGGGACTAGGAAAGAGACCCAGTACTTC. The whole variable domain, remainder taken from reference TRBV5-1 and TRBJ2-5, is KAGVTQTPRYLIKTRGQQVTLSCSPISGHRSVSWYQQTPGQGLQFLFEYFSETQRNKGNFPGRFSGRQFSNSRSEMNVSTLELGDSALYLCASSLGGTRKETQYFGPGTRLLVL.